This TCR beta chain derives from a study of T-cell memory formation after mild COVID-19. Whole-study context: The study found TCR clusters largely donor specific. General study results and limits: Of the contracting clones, CD4+ ones lay mainly in CM and EM, and CD8+ ones in EMRA. Contracting clones from day 15 to 85 showed balanced CD4/CD8; later expanders favored CD4+. Researchers found some responding clones in pre-infection memory, a sign that cross-reactive memory joined.

This clonotype was picked up a small number of times. The antigen is undetermined. Using its own MiXCR run on the 5' RACE reads, TCRdb lists one record per CDR3 protein. The table includes about 150,000 distinct CDR3 sequences, around a third detected once. The CDR3 is made up of 16 amino acids. Germline V gene data show CDR1 as SGHRS and CDR2 as YFSETQ. Trimming cost V 4 bases and J 6 bases, with 19 bases left between them. The clonotype comes from an adult woman who had mild COVID-19 (a few samples of this study predate the infection). Cell type and time point are not known. The sequenced sample consisted of PBMCs or a T cell subset sorted from them (not recorded which). V usage is TRBV5-1 and J usage is TRBJ2-2, with D perhaps TRBD2 (6 bases). CDR3 DNA sequence: TGCGCCAGCAGCCCGGGAGAGGACTATTTGGCCGGGGAGCTGTTTTTT. It specifies CASSPGEDYLAGELFF.